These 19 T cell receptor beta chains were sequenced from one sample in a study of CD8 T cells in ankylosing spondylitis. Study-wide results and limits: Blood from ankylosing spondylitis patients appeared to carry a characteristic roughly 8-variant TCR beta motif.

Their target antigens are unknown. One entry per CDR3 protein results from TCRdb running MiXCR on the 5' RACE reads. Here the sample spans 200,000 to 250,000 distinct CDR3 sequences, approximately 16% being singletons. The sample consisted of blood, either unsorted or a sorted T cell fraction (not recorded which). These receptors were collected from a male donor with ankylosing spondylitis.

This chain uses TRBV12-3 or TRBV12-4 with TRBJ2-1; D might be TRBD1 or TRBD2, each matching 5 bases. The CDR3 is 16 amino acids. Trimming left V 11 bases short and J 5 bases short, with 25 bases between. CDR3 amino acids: CAGPTWDAKNDNEQFF. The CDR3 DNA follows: TGTGCCGGTCCGACGTGGGACGCTAAAAATGACAATGAGCAGTTCTTC.

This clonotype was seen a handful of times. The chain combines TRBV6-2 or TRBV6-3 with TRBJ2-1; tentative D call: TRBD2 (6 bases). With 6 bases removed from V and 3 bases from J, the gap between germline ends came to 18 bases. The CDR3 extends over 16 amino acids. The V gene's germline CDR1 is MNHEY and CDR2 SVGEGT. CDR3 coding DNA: TGTGCCAGCAGCAAACTAGCTGGGACTCACTACAATGAGCAGTTCTTC. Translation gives CASSKLAGTHYNEQFF.

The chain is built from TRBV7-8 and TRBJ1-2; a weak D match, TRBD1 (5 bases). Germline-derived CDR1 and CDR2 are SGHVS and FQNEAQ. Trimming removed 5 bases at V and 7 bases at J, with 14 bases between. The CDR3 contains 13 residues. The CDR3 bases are TGTGCCAGCAGCCCGGGGGGGGGAACTGGCTACACCTTC. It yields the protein CASSPGGGTGYTF.

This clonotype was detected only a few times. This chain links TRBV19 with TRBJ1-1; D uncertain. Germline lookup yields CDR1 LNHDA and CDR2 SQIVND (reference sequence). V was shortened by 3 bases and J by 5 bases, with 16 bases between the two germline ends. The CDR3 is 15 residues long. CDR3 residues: CASSIAHYLGTEAFF. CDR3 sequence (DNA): TGTGCCAGTAGTATCGCGCACTACCTGGGAACTGAAGCTTTCTTT.

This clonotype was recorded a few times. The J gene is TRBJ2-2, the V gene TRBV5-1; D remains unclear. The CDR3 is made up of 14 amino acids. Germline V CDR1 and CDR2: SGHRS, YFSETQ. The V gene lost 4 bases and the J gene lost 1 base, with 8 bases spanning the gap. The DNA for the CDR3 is TGCGCCAGCAGCCCAGACGAGAACACCGGGGAGCTGTTTTTT. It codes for CASSPDENTGELFF.

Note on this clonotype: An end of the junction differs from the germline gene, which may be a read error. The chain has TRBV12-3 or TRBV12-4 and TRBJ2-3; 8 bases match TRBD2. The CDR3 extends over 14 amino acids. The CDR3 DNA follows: TGTGCCAGCAGTGTAGCGGGGAGGGGAGATACGCAGTATTTT. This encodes CASSVAGRGDTQYF.

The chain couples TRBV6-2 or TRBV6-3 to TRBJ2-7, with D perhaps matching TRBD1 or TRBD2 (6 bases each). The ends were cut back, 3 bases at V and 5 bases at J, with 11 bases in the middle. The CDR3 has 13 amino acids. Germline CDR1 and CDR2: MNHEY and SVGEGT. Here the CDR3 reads CASSYGGRNEQYF. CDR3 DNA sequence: TGTGCCAGCAGTTATGGGGGGCGGAACGAGCAGTACTTC.

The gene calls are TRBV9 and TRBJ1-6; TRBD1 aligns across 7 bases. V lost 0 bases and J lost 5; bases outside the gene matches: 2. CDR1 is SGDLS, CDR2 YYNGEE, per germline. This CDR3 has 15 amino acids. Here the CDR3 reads CASSVEGTDNSPLHF. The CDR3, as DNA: TGTGCCAGCAGCGTAGAAGGGACAGATAATTCACCCCTCCACTTT.

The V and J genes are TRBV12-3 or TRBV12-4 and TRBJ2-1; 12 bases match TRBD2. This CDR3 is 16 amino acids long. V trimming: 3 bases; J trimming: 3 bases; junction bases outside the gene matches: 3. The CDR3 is CASSFLAGGLYNEQFF. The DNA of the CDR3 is TGTGCCAGCAGTTTCCTAGCGGGGGGGCTCTACAATGAGCAGTTCTTC.

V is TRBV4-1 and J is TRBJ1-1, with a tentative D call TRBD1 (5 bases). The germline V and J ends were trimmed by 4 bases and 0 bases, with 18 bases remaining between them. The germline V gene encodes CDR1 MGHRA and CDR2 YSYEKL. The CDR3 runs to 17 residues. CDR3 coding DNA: TGCGCCAGCAGCCCCTTCCCCCCGGGGACCCTGAACACTGAAGCTTTCTTT. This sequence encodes CASSPFPPGTLNTEAFF.

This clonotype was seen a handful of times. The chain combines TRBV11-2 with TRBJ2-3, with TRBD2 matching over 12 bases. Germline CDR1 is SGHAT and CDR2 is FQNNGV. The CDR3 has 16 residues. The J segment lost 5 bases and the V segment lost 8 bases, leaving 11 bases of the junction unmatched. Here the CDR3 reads CASGDPSGGAGDTQYF. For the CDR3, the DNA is TGTGCCAGCGGCGACCCTAGCGGGGGGGCTGGAGATACGCAGTATTTT. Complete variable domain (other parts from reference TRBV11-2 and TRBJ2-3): EAGVAQSPRYKIIEKRQSVAFWCNPISGHATLYWYQQILGQGPKLLIQFQNNGVVDDSQLPKDRFSAERLKGVDSTLKIQPAKLEDSAVYLCASGDPSGGAGDTQYFGPGTRLTVL.

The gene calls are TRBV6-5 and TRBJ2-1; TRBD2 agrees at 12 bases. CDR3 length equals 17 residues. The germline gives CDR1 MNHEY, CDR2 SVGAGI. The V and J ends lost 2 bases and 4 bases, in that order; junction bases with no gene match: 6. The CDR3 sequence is CASSYGSSGRVYNEQFF. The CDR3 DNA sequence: TGTGCCAGCAGTTACGGTTCTAGCGGGAGGGTGTACAATGAGCAGTTCTTC.

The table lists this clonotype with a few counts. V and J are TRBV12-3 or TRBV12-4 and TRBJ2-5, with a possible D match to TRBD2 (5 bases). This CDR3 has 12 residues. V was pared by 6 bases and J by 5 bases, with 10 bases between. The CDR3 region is CASSNPGETQYF. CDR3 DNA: TGTGCCAGCAGCAACCCGGGGGAGACCCAGTACTTC.

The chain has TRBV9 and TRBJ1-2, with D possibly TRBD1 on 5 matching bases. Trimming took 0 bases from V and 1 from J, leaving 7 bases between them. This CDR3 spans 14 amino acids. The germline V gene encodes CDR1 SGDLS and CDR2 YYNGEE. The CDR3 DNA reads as TGTGCCAGCAGCGTAGGGGACCTTAACTATGGCTACACCTTC. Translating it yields CASSVGDLNYGYTF.

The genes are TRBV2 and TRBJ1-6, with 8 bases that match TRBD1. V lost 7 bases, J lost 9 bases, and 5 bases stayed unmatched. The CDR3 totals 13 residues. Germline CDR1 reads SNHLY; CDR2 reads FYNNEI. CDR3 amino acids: CASMGQAASPLHF. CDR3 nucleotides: TGTGCCAGCATGGGACAGGCCGCTTCACCCCTCCACTTT.

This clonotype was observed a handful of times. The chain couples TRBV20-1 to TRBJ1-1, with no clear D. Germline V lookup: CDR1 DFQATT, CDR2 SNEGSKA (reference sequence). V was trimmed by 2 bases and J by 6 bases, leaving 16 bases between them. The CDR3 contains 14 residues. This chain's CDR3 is CSARSKTKVAEAFF. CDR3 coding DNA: TGCAGTGCTAGATCGAAGACAAAGGTGGCTGAAGCTTTCTTT.

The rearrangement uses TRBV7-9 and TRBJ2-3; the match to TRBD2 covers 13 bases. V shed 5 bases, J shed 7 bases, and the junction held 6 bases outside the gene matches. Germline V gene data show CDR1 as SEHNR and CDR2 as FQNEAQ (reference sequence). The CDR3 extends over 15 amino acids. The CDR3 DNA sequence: TGTGCCAGCAGCCGGACTAGCGGGAGTCTGAATACGCAGTATTTT. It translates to CASSRTSGSLNTQYF.

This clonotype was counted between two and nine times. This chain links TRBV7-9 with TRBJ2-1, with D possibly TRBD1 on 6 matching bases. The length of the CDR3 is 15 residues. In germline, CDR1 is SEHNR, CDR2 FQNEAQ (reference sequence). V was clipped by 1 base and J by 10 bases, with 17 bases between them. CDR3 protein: CASSLGSGGLKEQFF. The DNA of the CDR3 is TGTGCCAGCAGCTTAGGGTCTGGGGGCCTAAAAGAGCAGTTCTTC.

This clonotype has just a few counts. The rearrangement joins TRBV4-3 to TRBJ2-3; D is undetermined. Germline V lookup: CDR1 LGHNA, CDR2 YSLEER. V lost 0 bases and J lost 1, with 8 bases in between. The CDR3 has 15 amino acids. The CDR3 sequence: CASSQDGYGTDTQYF. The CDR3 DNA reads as TGCGCCAGCAGCCAAGACGGTTATGGCACAGATACGCAGTATTTT.